A selection of T cell receptor beta chains follows, all from one sample in a study of T cells in localized non-small cell lung cancer. Sequenced by immunoSEQ multiplex PCR; TCRdb stores in-frame clones only, minus some. The sample contains 20,000 to 30,000 clones, around 85% of which appear only once. This specimen was peripheral blood, taken before any cancer treatment. The receptor source for this set is a woman aged 35-70 years with stage I lung adenocarcinoma. The conserved cysteine and the conserved F or W are not part of the CDR3 here. The order of the fields is V gene, D gene, CDR3 protein. A D gene is named only where the DNA matches it firmly.

TRBV10-3 TRBD1 AISGQGDEETQY
TRBV5-1 TRBD1 ASSSGQVQQTDTQY
TRBV19 . ASTNRNIQY
TRBV2 TRBD1 ASSEEGGTGQETQY
TRBV6-6 . ASSPHLGDYGYT
TRBV19 . ASSTRASGNSPLH
TRBV6-5 . ASSLDSHSANYGYT
TRBV19 . ASSIDIEDSYEQY
TRBV27 . ASSFSNRMTEAF
TRBV6-6 . ASQTGYGYT
TRBV2 . ASSEGFGERT
TRBV9 . ASSPPGEQY
TRBV30 . AWSIDRNIQY
TRBV6-6 . ASSYRNREAQY
TRBV10-3 TRBD1 AINSQGVGSDTQY
TRBV28 . ASSPWKTGTQETQY
TRBV5-1 . ASAGPSYEQY
TRBV6-6 . ASSIIIDNEQF
TRBV5-5 TRBD1 ASSRDRGYSNQPQH
TRBV28 . ASSTRRGATDTQY
TRBV19 . ASSITENIQY
TRBV9 . ASSVDDNEQF
TRBV12-5 . ASGLGRRDNEQF
TRBV5-1 . ASDLTGSQSRANVLT
TRBV28 . ASSSPSGGGTDTQY
TRBV7-6 TRBD2 ASSLVTSGGTDTQY